The next 4 T cell receptor beta chains were all read from a single sample in a study of beta chain features in type 1 diabetes. All of the isolated RNA was reverse transcribed, so expressed TCRB transcripts were sequenced. Clones were read by immunoSEQ multiplex PCR, and TCRdb kept only the in-frame ones, dropping some. The sample shows 200,000 to 250,000 clones, roughly an eighth of them seen only once. Sequencing used naive CD4+ T cells from blood. Receptors were obtained from a middle-aged woman in good health.

The chain carries TRBV5-1 and TRBJ2-1, with 7 bases identical to TRBD2. The CDR3 is 14 residues long. Germline lookup yields CDR1 SGHRS and CDR2 YFSETQ. Trimming took 0 bases from V and 8 from J; bases not matched to a gene: 5. CDR3 sequence reads: CASSLGSAGDEQFF. CDR3 in DNA: TGCGCCAGCAGCTTGGGGTCCGCGGGGGATGAGCAGTTCTTC.

This clone was seen only a few times. The chain joins TRBV9 to TRBJ2-3; the match to TRBD2 covers 9 bases. The length of the CDR3 is 15 residues. Trimming at V came to 2 bases and at J to 1 base, leaving 2 bases not matched to a gene. Germline CDR1 SGDLS, CDR2 YYNGEE. This CDR3 is CASSVPSGGTDTQYF. Here the CDR3 DNA reads TGTGCCAGCAGCGTCCCTAGCGGGGGCACAGATACGCAGTATTTT.

The chain is built from TRBV15 and TRBJ2-3, with TRBD2 matching over 8 bases. The CDR3 consists of 16 residues. The J segment lost 0 bases and the V segment lost 0 bases, leaving 2 bases of the junction unmatched. The germline V gene encodes CDR1 LNHNV and CDR2 YYDKDF (reference sequence). CDR3 sequence: CATSRDRGGSTDTQYF. The CDR3 region has the DNA TGTGCCACCAGCAGAGATCGGGGGGGGAGCACAGATACGCAGTATTTT.

This clone was observed a handful of times. This chain connects TRBV19 to TRBJ2-5; D gene ambiguous. The CDR3 covers 11 residues. Trimming stripped 10 bases from V and 4 bases from J, with 10 bases between. Germline-derived CDR1 and CDR2 are LNHDA and SQIVND (reference sequence). CDR3 bases: TGTGCCACTTTAGTCGGAGAGACCCAGTACTTC. Translated, it gives CATLVGETQYF.